The clone carrying this T cell receptor beta chain has just a few counts. What it binds is not known. The ends lost 0 bases at V and 5 bases at J; junction bases unmatched: 7. The CDR3 length is 15 residues. The germline gives CDR1 DFQATT, CDR2 SNEGSKA (reference sequence). TCRdb independently ran MiXCR on the 5' RACE reads; one entry per CDR3 protein. Counted here are some 840,000 distinct CDR3 sequences, over 9.5% occurring once; the ten biggest clones make up just over 0.5%. This specimen comes from a study of CD8 T cells in ankylosing spondylitis. Whole-study findings and limits: Typical of ankylosing spondylitis blood, it appeared, was a TCR beta motif of seven to nine highly homologous variants.

The chain uses TRBV20-1 and TRBJ2-5; TRBD2 agrees at 9 bases. This receptor was taken from a male donor with ankylosing spondylitis. Sequencing was carried out using blood, either unsorted or a sorted T cell fraction (not recorded which). The CDR3: CSARDPGLATETQYF. The CDR3 bases are TGCAGTGCTAGAGACCCGGGACTAGCTACGGAGACCCAGTACTTC.